This T cell receptor beta chain was identified in a study of vaccination effects on CD4 cells after COVID-19. Overall study: Median timing of post-vaccine samples was 72 days after the second dose.

Regarding the study as a whole: By a late point after vaccination, infection- and vaccine-induced clones had shrunk markedly through clonal contraction. Missing from the study were early post-infection timepoints, and its convalescent patients were few.

Following an approximately eleven-day culture, CD4+ T cells were purified. Participants each got two BNT162b2 or mRNA-1273 vaccine doses. Half the medium was replaced with IL-2 medium on days 3 and 7. This clone showed up just a few times. Its antigen is still unknown. Looked up from germline, CDR1 is SNHLY and CDR2 is FYNNEI. V dropped 11 bases and J dropped 2 bases, with 9 bases sitting between them. This CDR3 is built from 11 residues. The protocol was immunoSEQ multiplex PCR, while the TCRdb copy is restricted to in-frame clones and leaves out a portion. The repertoire consists of fewer than 85,000 clones, with 74% occurring once and the leading ten covering about 2.2%.

The rearrangement links TRBV2 to TRBJ2-5, with D tentatively TRBD1 (5 bases). Sample: CD4+ T cells from PBMCs cultured without peptide, taken after COVID-19 vaccination. The origin of this receptor is a human donor who received a COVID-19 vaccine. Written as DNA, the CDR3 is TGTGCCGGGGCGGCGCAAGAGACCCAGTACTTC. This gives the protein CAGAAQETQYF.